This T cell receptor beta chain was obtained from a study of shared clonotypes between healthy human individuals. Study-wide findings and caveats: Clonotypes shared by all four donors outscored non-shared clonotypes in generation probability.

CD45RO negativity and positive selection for CCR7 defined naive CD8 cells, a population that excluded terminally differentiated effector memory CD45RA+ cells. Germline CDR1 reads SNHLY; CDR2 reads FYNNEI. CDR3 length: 14 residues. Trimming pared 2 bases from V and 3 bases from J, leaving 11 bases between. Using 200 ng DNA, about 29,000 T cell genomes, the sorted-subset replicate PCRs were run. The assay was immunoSEQ multiplex PCR, and TCRdb's table has in-frame clones only and misses some. The sample holds about 2,100,000 clones, 85% to 95% seen once. This clone was observed a single time. Its antigen remains unknown. Other DNA sequences from this sample encode an identical CDR3 as well.

This clonotype was obtained from a man younger than 30 in good health. Some clones in this sample may be carry-over from other donors' samples. The chain uses TRBV2 and TRBJ2-7; either TRBD1 or TRBD2 may supply D (5 bases each). The source material was naive CD8+ T cells from PBMCs. The DNA of the CDR3 is TGTGCCAGCAGTGAAACGGGACGGAGCTACGAGCAGTACTTC. Translating it yields CASSETGRSYEQYF.